A selection of T cell receptor beta chains follows, all from one sample in a study of blood T cells in healthy people across ages. TCRdb reprocessed the 5' RACE reads with MiXCR, giving one entry per CDR3 protein. The sample lists hundreds of thousands of distinct CDR3 sequences, about 30% seen once, with approximately 14% in the top ten. Sequencing was carried out using blood. The receptors derive from a woman older than 75 in good health. Each CDR3 is given with its conserved first and last residue. A D gene is named only where the DNA matches it firmly. A clone size is listed for some rows: how often the clone was seen (once, few, many), or a class if it is expanded.

TRBV21-1	TRBJ2-1	few	-	TGTGCCAGCAGCAAACCCCCGCGGGACTTCATAGAGGAGGATGAGCAGTTCTTC	CASSKPPRDFIEEDEQFF
TRBV4-1	TRBJ2-7	-	-	TGCGCCAGCAGCCAATTTCGCGGACTCGATGCCTACGAGCAGTACTTC	CASSQFRGLDAYEQYF
TRBV27	TRBJ2-7	many	TRBD1	TGTGCCAGCAGTTTAACCCGAGACAGGGCATCCGAGCAGTACTTC	CASSLTRDRASEQYF
TRBV7-2	TRBJ2-5	-	-	TGTGCCAGCAGCCCCGGACGGCAAATGAGCCAAGAGACCCAGTACTTC	CASSPGRQMSQETQYF
TRBV15	TRBJ1-5	-	-	TGTGCCACCAGCCGGGACAACCTCAATCAGCCCCAGCATTTT	CATSRDNLNQPQHF
TRBV4-3	TRBJ2-1	-	-	TGCGCCAGCAGCCAAGATTCGCCAGGCGCCTACAATGAGCAGTTCTTC	CASSQDSPGAYNEQFF
TRBV3-1	TRBJ2-7	many	-	TGTGCCAGCAGCCAAGCGGTCTCCTACGAGCAGTACTTC	CASSQAVSYEQYF
TRBV29-1	TRBJ1-1	many	-	TGCAGCGTCCCGGGGTCCGACACTGAAGCTTTCTTT	CSVPGSDTEAFF
TRBV5-1	TRBJ1-1	-	-	TGCGCCAGCAGGGTTGGACAGTACACTGAAGCTTTCTTT	CASRVGQYTEAFF
TRBV4-2	TRBJ2-3	-	TRBD2	TGTGCCAGCAGCCGGGGGGAGGGCCGACGGACAGATACGCAGTATTTT	CASSRGEGRRTDTQYF
TRBV9	TRBJ1-2	-	-	TGTGCCAGCAGCGTAGATCGGCTATCTGGCTACACCTTC	CASSVDRLSGYTF
TRBV7-2	TRBJ2-3	many	-	TGTGCCAGCAGCCCCTTAGGGCCCTCTAGCACAGATACGCAGTATTTT	CASSPLGPSSTDTQYF
TRBV7-8	TRBJ2-3	-	-	TGTGCCAGCAGACTACGGGACCGGAGGGATACGCAGTATTTT	CASRLRDRRDTQYF
TRBV27	TRBJ2-7	few	TRBD1	TGTGCCAGCAGCGGGGACAGGGGACCCTACGAGCAGTACTTC	CASSGDRGPYEQYF
TRBV7-9	TRBJ2-7	-	-	TGTGCCAGCAGCGATGACCGAGCAGGGTCCTACGAGCAGTACTTC	CASSDDRAGSYEQYF
TRBV5-1	TRBJ2-5	many	-	TGCGCCAGCAGCTTATTAGGGTACGGCAGTCAAGAGACCCAGTACTTC	CASSLLGYGSQETQYF
TRBV7-9	TRBJ2-1	-	-	TGTGCCAGCAGCTTAGAAGGACATGAGCAGTTCTTC	CASSLEGHEQFF
TRBV20-1	TRBJ2-1	-	TRBD1	TGCAGTGCTAGAGCAGGGTCGTCAGGGGGCAATGAGCAGTTCTTC	CSARAGSSGGNEQFF
TRBV4-2	TRBJ1-1	few	-	TGTGCCAGCAGCCAAGGACTCGCGGGTTCTGAAGCTTTCTTT	CASSQGLAGSEAFF
TRBV20-1	TRBJ1-2	many	-	TGCAGTGCTAGAGATTCCCTCAGGGCAGGAAACTATGGCTACACCTTC	CSARDSLRAGNYGYTF
TRBV20-1	TRBJ1-1	-	-	TGCAGTGCTAGAGATCCCAAGGCCCGACGAGCTTTCTTT	CSARDPKARRAFF
TRBV24-1	TRBJ2-5	few	-	TGTGCCACCAGTGAGAACAGGGCCCGGGAGACCCAGTACTTC	CATSENRARETQYF
TRBV30	TRBJ1-4	once	TRBD1	TGTGCCTGGAAGACAGGGGGAGGTGAAAAACTGTTTTTT	CAWKTGGGEKLFF
TRBV9	TRBJ2-3	many	TRBD2	TGTGCCAGCAGCGTAAGCGGGGGGCCAATGGATACGCAGTATTTT	CASSVSGGPMDTQYF
TRBV20-1	TRBJ2-5	-	-	TGCAGTGCTCCGTCGACAGGGGAGGGAGAGACCCAGTACTTC	CSAPSTGEGETQYF
TRBV10-3	TRBJ1-2	-	-	TGTGCCATCAGTATCCCTCCGCCCGGGGAGGGCTACACCTTC	CAISIPPPGEGYTF
TRBV7-6	TRBJ2-3	many	TRBD1	TGTGCCAGCAGCTCGGTCGGGACAGGGGGCGCAGATACGCAGTATTTT	CASSSVGTGGADTQYF
TRBV6-2/TRBV6-3	TRBJ2-1	once	TRBD2	TGTACCAGCAGTTGCCCAAGACCGGGACTATCCTACAATGAGCAGTTCTTC	CTSSCPRPGLSYNEQFF
TRBV4-2	TRBJ1-5	-	TRBD1	TGTGCCAGCAGCCAAGAGTGGACAGGGTTTGATCAGCCCCAGCATTTT	CASSQEWTGFDQPQHF
TRBV29-1	TRBJ2-1	many	TRBD1	TGCAGCGTTGAATTTCAGGGGGCGATTAATGAGCAGTTCTTC	CSVEFQGAINEQFF
TRBV5-1	TRBJ1-2	many	-	TGCGCCAGCAGCTTGAGTCGGGGGGCGGATGGCTACACCTTC	CASSLSRGADGYTF
TRBV4-1	TRBJ2-6	-	-	TGCGCCAGCAGCCAAGGGGAACAGGGAACTGGGGCCAACGTCCGGACTTTC	CASSQGEQGTGANVRTF
TRBV12-3/TRBV12-4	TRBJ2-1	many	TRBD2	TGTGCCAGCACCGGGACTAGCGTCACTGAGCAGTTCTTC	CASTGTSVTEQFF
TRBV3-1	TRBJ2-7	-	-	TGTGCCAGCAGCCAAGATCCCGGGTGGAACGAGCAGTACTTC	CASSQDPGWNEQYF
TRBV7-8	TRBJ2-5	-	-	TGTGCCAGCAGCTACAGGGATATCCAAGAGACCCAGTACTTC	CASSYRDIQETQYF
TRBV5-8	TRBJ1-4	-	-	TGTGCCAGCAGCCCCTTCGTTCGTAATGAAAAACTGTTTTTT	CASSPFVRNEKLFF
TRBV7-8	TRBJ1-4	-	-	TGTGCCAGCAGCTTACTCATAGCGATCAATGAAAAACTGTTTTTT	CASSLLIAINEKLFF
TRBV7-6	TRBJ1-6	many	-	TGTGCCAGCAGCTTAAAGGGTGGCTCACCCCTCCACTTT	CASSLKGGSPLHF
TRBV7-9	TRBJ1-5	few	-	TGTGCCAGCGGGTCGGACAGCAGTAATCAGCCCCAGCATTTT	CASGSDSSNQPQHF
TRBV30	TRBJ1-4	-	-	TGTGCCTGGAGTGGGGGGGGTGACACCCGTCATTCAACTAATGAAAAACTGTTTTTT	CAWSGGGDTRHSTNEKLFF
TRBV12-3/TRBV12-4	TRBJ2-3	many	-	TGTGCCAGCAGTTTATCTAGCAGCACAGATACGCAGTATTTT	CASSLSSSTDTQYF
TRBV20-1	TRBJ2-5	many	TRBD1	TGCAGTGCTAGAGGCCCGGACAGGGGAACAGAGACCCAGTACTTC	CSARGPDRGTETQYF
TRBV5-1	TRBJ2-7	many	-	TGCGCCAGCAGCTTGGCGGGGAACTCCTACGAGCAGTACTTC	CASSLAGNSYEQYF
TRBV3-1	TRBJ2-7	few	TRBD2	TGTGCCAGCAGCAAACCGGGACTAGCGGGTCTAGGTAGGAACGAGCAGTACTTC	CASSKPGLAGLGRNEQYF
TRBV12-3/TRBV12-4	TRBJ1-4	few	TRBD1	TGTGCCAGCATCGAGACAGGGGGAGGAGAAAAACTGTTTTTT	CASIETGGGEKLFF
TRBV20-1	TRBJ2-2	-	TRBD1	TGCAGTGCTAGAGAAAACAGGGGGGCTACCGGGGAGCTGTTTTTT	CSARENRGATGELFF
TRBV12-3/TRBV12-4	TRBJ1-4	-	-	TGTGCCAGCAGTTTTGGGCATTCTAATGAAAAACTGTTTTTT	CASSFGHSNEKLFF
TRBV28	TRBJ2-1	few	TRBD2	TGTGCCAGCAGTCCTTCTAGCGGGGGTCTCTACGACAATGAGCAGTTCTTC	CASSPSSGGLYDNEQFF